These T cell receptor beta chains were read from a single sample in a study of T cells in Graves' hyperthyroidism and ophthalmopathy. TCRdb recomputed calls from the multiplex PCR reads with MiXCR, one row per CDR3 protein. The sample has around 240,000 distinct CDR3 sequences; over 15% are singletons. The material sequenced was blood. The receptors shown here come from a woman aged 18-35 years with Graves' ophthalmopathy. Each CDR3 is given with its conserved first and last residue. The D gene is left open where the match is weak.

CASSQGRGGDTEAFF TRBJ1-1 . TRBV3-1 15
CASSSQGGRMNTEAFF TRBJ1-1 . TRBV7-9 16
CASSIESWGNYGYTF TRBJ1-2 . TRBV6-4 15
CASSLAQGDYEQYF TRBJ2-7 TRBD1 TRBV7-8 14
CASSAGSWDEQYF TRBJ2-7 . TRBV7-9 13
CASSPGLAGVWSYNEQFF TRBJ2-1 TRBD2 TRBV27 18
CASSPGTYNEQFF TRBJ2-1 . TRBV4-3 13
CASSETRGSYEQYF TRBJ2-7 . TRBV10-1 14
CASSFQGVRQETQYF TRBJ2-5 TRBD1 TRBV7-9 15
CASSLIRTSGGPLTDTQYF TRBJ2-3 TRBD2 TRBV7-2 19
CASSYSGRRGMANEKLFF TRBJ1-4 . TRBV6-5 18
CSARDPRGPTNEKLFF TRBJ1-4 . TRBV20-1 16
CASSLVLAGGKDTQYF TRBJ2-3 TRBD2 TRBV11-2 16
CASSPKSGVGYTF TRBJ1-2 . TRBV18 13
CASSEGTSGGNEQFF TRBJ2-1 TRBD2 TRBV6-1 15
CASSQERRAWYGYTF TRBJ1-2 . TRBV3-1 15
CASIEVAGSTGELFF TRBJ2-2 TRBD2 TRBV5-1 15
CASSEAFGAAYNEQFF TRBJ2-1 . TRBV2 16
CASRGQVVSPLHF TRBJ1-6 TRBD1 TRBV2 13
CSARASGRDSTDTQYF TRBJ2-3 TRBD2 TRBV20-1 16
CASSQLQGGLVGYTDTQYF TRBJ2-3 . TRBV13 19
CASSSGINYGYTF TRBJ1-2 . TRBV19 13
CATSDPGSDQPQHF TRBJ1-5 . TRBV24-1 14
CASSLWSGLDTQYF TRBJ2-3 . TRBV28 14
CATTGTSGRYEQFF TRBJ2-1 TRBD2 TRBV28 14
CASSVGLAGVEETQYF TRBJ2-5 TRBD2 TRBV9 16
CASSEVAGIPGLAGETQYF TRBJ2-5 . TRBV2 19
CASSEAGESTGELFF TRBJ2-2 . TRBV6-4 15
CASRVVRTSGGDEQYF TRBJ2-7 TRBD2 TRBV28 16
CSARPPDRGHVTEAFF TRBJ1-1 TRBD1 TRBV20-1 16
CASSLGGLNEQFF TRBJ2-1 . TRBV7-9 13
CASNPHWGGGNQPQHF TRBJ1-5 . TRBV28 16
CASSVDTNEKLFF TRBJ1-4 . TRBV9 13
CASSQDVNQPQHF TRBJ1-5 . TRBV3-1 13
CASSRTGLNSEAFF TRBJ1-1 TRBD1 TRBV2 14
CASSLGLAGAGGETQYF TRBJ2-5 TRBD2 TRBV12-3/TRBV12-4 17
CSADDEQAPYEQYF TRBJ2-7 . TRBV20-1 14
CASSKTGGEQFF TRBJ2-1 TRBD1 TRBV6-2/TRBV6-3 12
CSAITGTGIGELFF TRBJ2-2 TRBD1 TRBV20-1 14
CASSPGAGHLFPTF TRBJ1-2 . TRBV9 14
CASSQITGNYGYTF TRBJ1-2 . TRBV4-3 14